Described below is a single T cell receptor (beta chain) sequence and its context. The target antigen is unknown. This entry is derived from a study of cytomegalovirus exposure and HLA in healthy donors. Overall study results and limits: Most likely, a cluster of highly shared sequence variants arose as a sequencing artifact. It was reported that the classifier diagnosed cytomegalovirus status with high specificity and sensitivity in both the original and validation cohorts. Among CMV-associated TCR beta chains, most appeared HLA-restricted in a later analysis.

The CDR3 sequence is 13 residues long. Germline V gene data show CDR1 as SNHLY and CDR2 as FYNNEI. Trimming shortened V by 8 bases and J by 2 bases, and 12 bases separated the two germline ends. PCR amplification relied on 60 Vbeta primers (plus 13 Jbeta primers). Assay: immunoSEQ multiplex PCR; the TCRdb copy retains only in-frame clones and omits some. Its clone listing holds 200,000 to 250,000 clones. This chain uses TRBV2 with TRBJ1-1; no clear D. The TCR originated in a woman aged 25 to 45 in good health and CMV-seropositive. The sample consisted of PBMCs. CDR3 region: CASSTEINTEAFF. For the CDR3, the DNA is TGTGCCAGCTCCACAGAGATTAACACTGAAGCTTTCTTT. The full variable domain, completed using reference TRBV2 and TRBJ1-1, is EPEVTQTPSHQVTQMGQEVILRCVPISNHLYFYWYRQILGQKVEFLVSFYNNEISEKSEIFDDQFSVERPDGSNFTLKIRSTKLEDSAMYFCASSTEINTEAFFGQGTRLTVV.